This record covers a single T cell receptor beta chain. Indicated treatment: oral pan-JAK inhibitor, 5-10 mg twice daily. The data stem from a study of CD8+ T cells in alopecia areata. Following RNA extraction, reverse transcription yielded cDNA that acted as the sequencing template. TCRdb's table, derived via immunoSEQ multiplex PCR, lists solely in-frame clones and lacks some. The sample has approximately 180,000 clones, roughly 60% seen once. This CDR3 has 18 residues. V was shortened by 2 bases and J by 0 bases, with 14 bases between the two germline ends. CDR1 is SGHVS and CDR2 is FNYEAQ in the germline V gene.

The sample in question was CD4+ T cells sorted from blood, obtained at week 24, from a patient treated with tofacitinib. J is TRBJ2-6 and V is TRBV7-6, with D perhaps being TRBD1 or TRBD2 (6 bases each). The source is a human donor with alopecia areata. CDR3 region: CASSLIAGHYSGANVLTF. The CDR3 DNA reads TGTGCCAGCAGCTTAATTGCGGGACATTACTCTGGGGCCAACGTCCTGACTTTC.